This record concerns one T cell receptor beta chain sequence. The data are from a study of blood T cells in healthy people across ages. Ranging in age from about 6 to 95, the donors were healthy Caucasian individuals from Russia. Combining a sample-barcoded 5' primer with a J-beta primer mix, a second PCR ran for about 7 to 11 cycles. Researchers report that each sample yielded at least 3 million CDR3-containing paired-end reads. TCRdb ran MiXCR on the 5' RACE reads and lists one entry per CDR3 protein. This table holds 920,000 or so distinct CDR3 sequences, under 55% found once. Trimming stripped 2 bases from V and 1 base from J, with 8 bases between. The length of the CDR3 is 13 residues. The germline CDR1 and CDR2 sequences are DFQATT and SNEGSKA (reference sequence).

This TCR derives from a woman in her sixties in good health. What was sequenced was blood. The chain is built from TRBV20-1 and TRBJ1-1; no clear D gene. The CDR3 sequence: CSARRGRNTEAFF. CDR3 nucleotide sequence: TGCAGTGCTAGAAGAGGGAGGAACACTGAAGCTTTCTTT.